A single sample gave rise to the 8 T cell receptor beta chains below, sequenced in a study of CD8 T cells in Susac syndrome. cDNA came from around 0.54 to 1 ug RNA primed by random hexamers. TCRdb ran MiXCR on the immunoSEQ multiplex PCR reads and lists one entry per CDR3 protein. This table has about 120,000 distinct CDR3 sequences, around 90% appearing once. Sequenced: CD4+ T cells from PBMCs. These receptors were collected from a human donor in good health.

This clonotype has just one count. The chain uses TRBV6-6 and TRBJ2-7; 9 bases line up with TRBD1. V gave up 5 bases and J gave up 6 bases; unmatched junction bases: 8. The CDR3 is 14 residues long. CDR1 and CDR2 from the germline V gene are MNHNY and SVGAGI (reference sequence). DNA for the CDR3: TGTGCCAGCAGTCAGGGACAGGGAAGGATCGAGCAGTACTTC. Amino acid sequence: CASSQGQGRIEQYF.

The chain employs TRBV6-5 and TRBJ1-5; D may be TRBD1 (5 bases). There are 14 residues in the CDR3. V was trimmed by 0 bases and J by 5 bases, leaving 8 bases between them. The V gene's germline CDR1 is MNHEY and CDR2 SVGAGI. CDR3 sequence: CASSYSGTDQPQHF. Written as DNA, the CDR3 is TGTGCCAGCAGTTACTCTGGGACGGATCAGCCCCAGCATTTT.

The chain carries TRBV4-3 and TRBJ2-1; tentatively, D is TRBD1 (6 bases). Germline V gene sequence: CDR1 LGHNA, CDR2 YSLEER. The CDR3 covers 15 residues. Trimming stripped 3 bases from V and 3 bases from J, with 12 bases between. CDR3 loop: CASSHPGQNYNEQFF. CDR3 sequence (DNA): TGCGCCAGCAGCCACCCCGGACAGAACTACAATGAGCAGTTCTTC.

The chain couples TRBV4-3 to TRBJ2-1; D possibly uses TRBD1 or TRBD2 (5 bases each). Per the germline V gene, CDR1 is LGHNA and CDR2 is YSLEER. The V and J ends lost 4 bases and 6 bases respectively, with 19 bases between them. The CDR3 covers 16 residues. The DNA of the CDR3 is TGCGCCAGCAGCCGGAATTTTGGGGCTGGAGGCAATGAGCAGTTCTTC. Translating it yields CASSRNFGAGGNEQFF.

J is TRBJ2-7 and V is TRBV19; 10 nucleotides line up with TRBD2. In germline, CDR1 is LNHDA, CDR2 SQIVND (reference sequence). The CDR3 contains 17 residues. V lost 4 bases to trimming and J lost 0 bases; unmatched junction nucleotides: 9. CDR3 region: CASSTFPGLASSYEQYF. The CDR3, as DNA: TGTGCCAGTAGTACCTTTCCGGGACTAGCGAGCTCCTACGAGCAGTACTTC.

J is TRBJ1-2 and V is TRBV12-3 or TRBV12-4, with TRBD1 as a possible D gene (6 bases). The CDR3 sequence is 13 residues long. Trimming pared 10 bases from V and 1 base from J, leaving 13 bases between. The CDR3 DNA reads TGTGCCACCCGCCGACAGGTTAACTATGGCTACACCTTC. Translating it yields CATRRQVNYGYTF.

This clonotype was seen a single time. This chain links TRBV6-1 with TRBJ2-2, with 7 bases lining up with TRBD1. After removal of 3 bases from V and 4 bases from J, the junction contained 8 bases not matched to a gene. The V gene's germline CDR1 is MNHNS and CDR2 SASEGT. There are 16 residues in the CDR3. As DNA, the CDR3 is TGTGCCAGCAGTGACATCGGGACAGTCAGCACCGGGGAGCTGTTTTTT. Its translation: CASSDIGTVSTGELFF.

The chain links TRBV6-6 to TRBJ2-7, with no clear D. V lost 2 bases and J 5 bases, leaving 7 bases between the germline ends. There are 12 residues in the CDR3. The germline V gene has CDR1 MNHNY and CDR2 SVGAGI (reference sequence). The CDR3 sequence: CASSYAGDEQYF. As DNA, the CDR3 is TGTGCCAGCAGTTACGCTGGCGACGAGCAGTACTTC.